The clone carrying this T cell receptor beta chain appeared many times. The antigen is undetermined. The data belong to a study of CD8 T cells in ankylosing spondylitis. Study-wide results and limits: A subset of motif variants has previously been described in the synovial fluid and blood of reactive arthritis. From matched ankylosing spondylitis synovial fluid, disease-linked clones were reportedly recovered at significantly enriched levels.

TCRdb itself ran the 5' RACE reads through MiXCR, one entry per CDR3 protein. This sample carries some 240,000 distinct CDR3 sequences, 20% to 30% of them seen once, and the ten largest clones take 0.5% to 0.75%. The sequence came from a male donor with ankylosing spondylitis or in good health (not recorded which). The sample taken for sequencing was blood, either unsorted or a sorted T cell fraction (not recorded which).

CDR3 loop: CASSPGLSTEAFF. CDR3 sequence (DNA): TGTGCCAGCTCACCTGGGTTGAGCACTGAAGCTTTCTTT. The chain recombines TRBV18 with TRBJ1-1; D not resolved. The CDR3 spans 13 residues. Trimming removed 3 bases from V and 4 bases from J, with 9 bases in between. Germline CDR1 reads KGHSH; CDR2 reads LQKENI.